One and the same sample provided the 20 T cell receptor beta chains below, sequenced in a study of identical twins. TCRdb reanalysed the 5' RACE reads using MiXCR and keeps one entry per CDR3 protein. The sample lists 400,000 to 650,000 distinct CDR3 sequences; 20% to 25% were seen once. This same sample was also part of a study on T cells expressing NK-cell markers.

Sequenced material: CD4+ T cells sorted from blood. The receptors here all came from a woman younger than 35 in good health.

This chain links TRBV5-1 with TRBJ2-7, with 7 bases that match TRBD2. The CDR3 has 15 amino acids. CDR1 SGHRS and CDR2 YFSETQ come from the germline V gene. The V gene end was trimmed by 4 bases and the J gene end by 0 bases; junction bases not matched to a gene: 7. The CDR3 sequence: CASSARTSASYEQYF. For the CDR3, the DNA is TGCGCCAGCAGCGCACGTACTAGCGCCTCCTACGAGCAGTACTTC.

This clonotype was recorded a few times. The V and J genes are TRBV20-1 and TRBJ1-1, with no clear D. The CDR3 sequence is 13 residues long. Germline V lookup: CDR1 DFQATT, CDR2 SNEGSKA (reference sequence). V was pared by 3 bases and J by 1 base, with 9 bases between. CDR3 sequence: CSASGAGNTEAFF. As DNA, the CDR3 is TGCAGTGCTAGTGGAGCAGGGAACACTGAAGCTTTCTTT.

This clonotype was found a few times. The chain employs TRBV12-3 or TRBV12-4 and TRBJ2-7, with D tentatively TRBD1 (6 bases). This CDR3 is built from 15 residues. V was shortened by 6 bases and J by 1 base, with 16 bases between the two germline ends. CDR3 sequence: CASSRASTGSYEQYF. The CDR3 nucleotides are TGTGCCAGCAGCCGCGCCTCGACAGGTTCCTACGAGCAGTACTTC.

The V gene is TRBV5-1, the J gene TRBJ1-6; 9 nucleotides match TRBD1. The CDR3 runs 16 residues. Per germline, CDR1 SGHRS and CDR2 YFSETQ. The V gene end was trimmed by 0 bases and the J gene end by 7 bases; junction bases not matched to a gene: 5. The DNA for the CDR3 is TGCGCCAGCAGCTTGGGACAGGGGGTCTCGAATTCACCCCTCCACTTT. This encodes CASSLGQGVSNSPLHF.

The gene calls are TRBV19 and TRBJ2-1; D uncertain. Trimming stripped 5 bases from V and 5 bases from J, with 13 bases between. CDR3 length: 14 residues. The V gene's germline CDR1 is LNHDA and CDR2 SQIVND (reference sequence). This CDR3 reads CASSFTGPNNEQFF. In DNA form, the CDR3 reads TGTGCCAGTAGTTTCACCGGGCCCAACAATGAGCAGTTCTTC.

The rearrangement uses TRBV5-1 and TRBJ1-2; no clear D gene. Germline CDR1 SGHRS, CDR2 YFSETQ. Trimming removed 0 bases at V and 0 bases at J, with 6 bases between. The CDR3 spans 14 residues. CDR3 bases: TGCGCCAGCAGCTTGGGAGAATCTAACTATGGCTACACCTTC. Translation: CASSLGESNYGYTF.

The CDR3 DNA is TGTGCCAGCAGTTTCTTCTTGATTAAATATCAGCCCCAGCATTTT. This codes for CASSFFLIKYQPQHF. V gene TRBV12-3 or TRBV12-4 combines with J gene TRBJ1-5; D is ambiguous. The CDR3 runs to 15 residues. V was pared by 3 bases and J by 5 bases, with 14 bases between.

This clonotype was counted a few times. The chain couples TRBV5-1 to TRBJ2-7, with a possible D match to TRBD1 (6 bases). V gave up 4 bases and J gave up 3 bases, with 26 bases separating them. Germline V CDR1 and CDR2: SGHRS, YFSETQ. The CDR3 extends over 18 amino acids. Here the CDR3 reads CASSLGLGAPGTSYEQYF. CDR3 DNA: TGCGCCAGCAGCCTTGGGCTGGGTGCTCCCGGGACAAGCTACGAGCAGTACTTC.

The chain couples TRBV11-2 to TRBJ2-1; TRBD1 or TRBD2 may be the D gene (5 bases each). The germline V gene encodes CDR1 SGHAT and CDR2 FQNNGV. The CDR3 totals 16 residues. V gave up 3 bases and J gave up 7 bases, with 19 bases separating them. Here the CDR3 reads CASSFTKGTSYNEQFF. In nucleotides, the CDR3 is TGTGCCAGCAGCTTCACTAAGGGGACCTCGTATAATGAGCAGTTCTTC.

V and J are TRBV11-2 and TRBJ2-1; 8 positions agree with TRBD2. CDR3 size: 20 residues. Germline assignment: CDR1 SGHAT and CDR2 FQNNGV. V lost 5 bases to trimming and J lost 7 bases; unmatched junction nucleotides: 25. In DNA, the CDR3 is TGTGCCAGCAGCCCTAGAGGGATAGTAGCGGGGATCTCCAACGAGAATGAGCAGTTCTTC. Translation: CASSPRGIVAGISNENEQFF.

This clonotype occurred a few times. CDR3 DNA: TGCAGTGCTGGGAAGTTTTACGAGCAGTACTTC. As protein: CSAGKFYEQYF. The chain couples TRBV20-1 to TRBJ2-7, with D hard to call. The CDR3 contains 11 residues. The V and J ends lost 5 bases and 4 bases respectively, with 9 bases between them. Germline V gene sequence: CDR1 DFQATT, CDR2 SNEGSKA (reference sequence).

V gene TRBV20-1 combines with J gene TRBJ2-7, with 14 nucleotides matching TRBD2. The junction had 3 bases not matched to a gene; V was cut back by 5 bases and J by 6 bases. Germline V gene data show CDR1 as DFQATT and CDR2 as SNEGSKA (reference sequence). The CDR3 sequence is 13 residues long. CDR3 amino acids: CSAPTSGRAEQYF. The CDR3 region has the DNA TGCAGTGCTCCGACTAGCGGGAGGGCCGAGCAGTACTTC.

This clonotype was seen a handful of times. This chain links TRBV12-3 or TRBV12-4 with TRBJ2-5; TRBD1 matches 10 bases. CDR3 length equals 15 residues. Unmatched junction bases numbered 9, after V lost 6 bases and J lost 5 bases. The CDR3 region is CASSPSGTGEETQYF. The CDR3 region has the DNA TGTGCCAGCAGCCCATCCGGGACAGGGGAGGAGACCCAGTACTTC.

This rearrangement joins TRBV10-3 to TRBJ2-5, with D possibly TRBD2 on 6 matching bases. Trimming stripped 0 bases from V and 0 bases from J, with 11 bases between. CDR1 and CDR2 from the germline V gene are ENHRY and SYGVKD. The CDR3 sequence is 16 residues long. The CDR3 loop is CAISESRGIYQETQYF. CDR3 DNA: TGTGCCATCAGTGAGTCGCGGGGAATATACCAAGAGACCCAGTACTTC.

The DNA for the CDR3 is TGTGCCACCAGCAGAGATGGAGGGCCGGGGACTGAAGCTTTCTTT. This encodes CATSRDGGPGTEAFF. V usage is TRBV15 and J usage is TRBJ1-1; D gene unclear. The CDR3 has 15 amino acids. The germline CDR1 and CDR2 sequences are LNHNV and YYDKDF (reference sequence). V was pared by 0 bases and J by 5 bases, with 13 bases between.

This clonotype was detected ten times or more. V and J are TRBV20-1 and TRBJ1-1; the D is unclear. V was pared by 6 bases and J by 3 bases, with 11 bases between. This CDR3 is built from 12 residues. From germline, CDR1 is DFQATT and CDR2 SNEGSKA (reference sequence). CDR3 in DNA: TGCAGTGCGAAACGTGGGGACACTGAAGCTTTCTTT. Its protein product is CSAKRGDTEAFF.

This clonotype was seen a few times. This chain joins TRBV6-4 and TRBJ2-2; TRBD1 is a possible D gene (7 bases). CDR3 size: 21 residues. V lost 6 bases and J 6 bases, leaving 35 bases between the germline ends. Germline V gene data show CDR1 as MRHNA and CDR2 as SNTAGT. The CDR3 spells CASRTYGQVLSGLTSPGELFF. As DNA, the CDR3 is TGTGCCAGCAGGACCTATGGACAGGTCCTCTCGGGACTCACCTCCCCCGGGGAGCTGTTTTTT.

The chain carries TRBV20-1 and TRBJ2-7; TRBD2 aligns across 8 bases. Losses at the gene ends were 4 bases for V and 5 bases for J; bases not matched to a gene: 10. This CDR3 comprises 14 residues. CDR1 is DFQATT, CDR2 SNEGSKA, per germline (reference sequence). The CDR3 region has the DNA TGCAGTGCTATCCAACTAGCGGTTTGGAACGAGCAGTACTTC. Translated: CSAIQLAVWNEQYF.

The chain employs TRBV10-3 and TRBJ1-3; D uncertain. This CDR3 has 13 residues. Germline V CDR1 and CDR2: ENHRY, SYGVKD. The germline V and J ends were trimmed by 6 bases and 0 bases, with 6 bases remaining between them. CDR3 amino acids: CAIRGNSGNTIYF. For the CDR3, the DNA is TGTGCCATCAGAGGGAACTCTGGAAACACCATATATTTT.

This clonotype was recorded a few times. The rearrangement links TRBV20-1 to TRBJ2-1; 9 nucleotides agree with TRBD2. The CDR3 runs to 15 residues. With 6 bases clipped from V and 5 bases from J, the junction kept 11 bases outside the gene matches. The V gene's germline CDR1 is DFQATT and CDR2 SNEGSKA (reference sequence). In DNA, the CDR3 is TGCAGTGCCGTAGCGGGAGAAGATTCCCACAATGAGCAGTTCTTC. It yields the protein CSAVAGEDSHNEQFF.